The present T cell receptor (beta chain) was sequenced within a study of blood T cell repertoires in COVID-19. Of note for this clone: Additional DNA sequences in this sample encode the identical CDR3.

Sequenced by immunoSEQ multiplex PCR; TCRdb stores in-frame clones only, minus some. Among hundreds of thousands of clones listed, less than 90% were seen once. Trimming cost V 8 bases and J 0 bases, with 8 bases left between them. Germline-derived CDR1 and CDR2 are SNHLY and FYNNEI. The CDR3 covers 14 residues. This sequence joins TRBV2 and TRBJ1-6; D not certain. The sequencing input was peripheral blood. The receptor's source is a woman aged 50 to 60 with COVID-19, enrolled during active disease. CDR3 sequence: CASGEDSYNSPLHF. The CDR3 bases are TGTGCCAGCGGGGAGGACTCCTATAATTCACCCCTCCACTTT.